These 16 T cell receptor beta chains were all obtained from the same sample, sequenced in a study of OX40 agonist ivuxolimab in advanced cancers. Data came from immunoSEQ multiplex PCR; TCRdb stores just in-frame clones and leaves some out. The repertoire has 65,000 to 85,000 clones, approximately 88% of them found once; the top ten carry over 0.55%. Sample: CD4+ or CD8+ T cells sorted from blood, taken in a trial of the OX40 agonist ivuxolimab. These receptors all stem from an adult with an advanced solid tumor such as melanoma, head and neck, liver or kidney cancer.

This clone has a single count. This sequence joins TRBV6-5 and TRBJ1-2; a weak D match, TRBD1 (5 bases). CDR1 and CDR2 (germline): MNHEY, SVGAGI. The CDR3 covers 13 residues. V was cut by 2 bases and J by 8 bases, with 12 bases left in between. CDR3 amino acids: CASSYRDGGGYTF. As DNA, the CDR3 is TGTGCCAGCAGTTACAGGGACGGCGGGGGCTACACCTTC.

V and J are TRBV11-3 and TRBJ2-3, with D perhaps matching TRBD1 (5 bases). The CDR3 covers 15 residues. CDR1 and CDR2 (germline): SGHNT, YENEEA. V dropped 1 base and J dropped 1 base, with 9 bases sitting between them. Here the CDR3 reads CASSLGAGRTDTQYF. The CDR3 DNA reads TGTGCCAGCAGCTTAGGGGCAGGGCGCACAGATACGCAGTATTTT.

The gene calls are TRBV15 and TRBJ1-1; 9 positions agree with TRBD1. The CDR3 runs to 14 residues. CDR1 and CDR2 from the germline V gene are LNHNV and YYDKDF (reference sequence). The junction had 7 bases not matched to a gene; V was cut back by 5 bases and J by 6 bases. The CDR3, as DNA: TGTGCCACCAGCCCCTTGGACAGGGGTGCTGAAGCTTTCTTT. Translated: CATSPLDRGAEAFF.

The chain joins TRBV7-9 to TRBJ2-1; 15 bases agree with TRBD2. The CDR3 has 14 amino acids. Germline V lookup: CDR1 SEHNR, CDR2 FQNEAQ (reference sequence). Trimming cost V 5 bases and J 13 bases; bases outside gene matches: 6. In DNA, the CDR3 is TGTGCCAGCAGCCCGAGGACTAGCGGGGGGGTTCAGTTCTTC. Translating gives CASSPRTSGGVQFF.

The CDR3 protein is CASSDQLLRGGGTGELFF. The CDR3, as DNA: TGTGCCAGCAGTGACCAACTGTTGAGGGGCGGTGGGACCGGGGAGCTGTTTTTT. This chain uses TRBV2 with TRBJ2-2; D is perhaps TRBD1 or TRBD2 (5 bases each). Germline CDR1 and CDR2: SNHLY and FYNNEI. The CDR3 loop spans 18 amino acids. The V end lost 3 bases, the J end lost 5 bases, and 22 bases lay between the germline ends.

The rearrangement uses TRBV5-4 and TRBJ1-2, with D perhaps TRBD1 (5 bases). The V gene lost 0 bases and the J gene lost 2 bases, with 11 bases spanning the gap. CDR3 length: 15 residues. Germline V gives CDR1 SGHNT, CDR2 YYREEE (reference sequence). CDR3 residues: CASSLAGQGNYGYTF. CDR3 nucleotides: TGTGCCAGCAGCTTGGCCGGGCAGGGAAACTATGGCTACACCTTC. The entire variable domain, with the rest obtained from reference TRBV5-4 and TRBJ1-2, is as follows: ETGVTQSPTHLIKTRGQQVTLRCSSQSGHNTVSWYQQALGQGPQFIFQYYREEENGRGNFPPRFSGLQFPNYSSELNVNALELDDSALYLCASSLAGQGNYGYTFGSGTRLTVV.

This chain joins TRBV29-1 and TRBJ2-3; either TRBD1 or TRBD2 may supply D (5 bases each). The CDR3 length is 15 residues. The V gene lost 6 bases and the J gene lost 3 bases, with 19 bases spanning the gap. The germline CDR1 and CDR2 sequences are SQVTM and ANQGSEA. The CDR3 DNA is TGCAGCGTGTTAGCAGCGCAGGGACCGACAGATACGCAGTATTTT. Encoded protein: CSVLAAQGPTDTQYF.

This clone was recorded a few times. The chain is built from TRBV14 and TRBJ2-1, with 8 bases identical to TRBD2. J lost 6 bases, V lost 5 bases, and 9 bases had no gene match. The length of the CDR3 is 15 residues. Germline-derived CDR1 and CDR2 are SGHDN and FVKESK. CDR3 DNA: TGTGCCAGCAGCTTACGGACTAGCAGATCCAATGAGCAGTTCTTC. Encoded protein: CASSLRTSRSNEQFF.

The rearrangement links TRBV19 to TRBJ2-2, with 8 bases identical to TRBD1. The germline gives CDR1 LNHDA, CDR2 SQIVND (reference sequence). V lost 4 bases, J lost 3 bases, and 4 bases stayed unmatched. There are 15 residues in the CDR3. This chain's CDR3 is CASSTGQGYTGELFF. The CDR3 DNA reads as TGTGCCAGTAGTACCGGACAGGGATACACCGGGGAGCTGTTTTTT.

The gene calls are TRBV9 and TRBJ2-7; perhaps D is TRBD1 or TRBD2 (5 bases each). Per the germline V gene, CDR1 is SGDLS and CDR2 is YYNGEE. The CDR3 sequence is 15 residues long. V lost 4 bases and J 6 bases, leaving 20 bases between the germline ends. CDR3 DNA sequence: TGTGCCAGCAGCCTTGCCGGGACGGAGACGGGCGAGCAGTACTTC. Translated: CASSLAGTETGEQYF.

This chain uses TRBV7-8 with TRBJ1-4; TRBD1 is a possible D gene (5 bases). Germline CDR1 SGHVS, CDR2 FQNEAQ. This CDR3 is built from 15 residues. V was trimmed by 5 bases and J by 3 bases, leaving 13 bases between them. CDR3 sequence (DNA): TGTGCCAGCAGCAAGGGGTGGCAGCCTAATGAAAAACTGTTTTTT. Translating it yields CASSKGWQPNEKLFF. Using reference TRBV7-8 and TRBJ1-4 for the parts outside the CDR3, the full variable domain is GAGVSQSPRYKVAKRGQDVALRCDPISGHVSLFWYQQALGQGPEFLTYFQNEAQLDKSGLPSDRFFAERPEGSVSTLKIQRTQQEDSAVYLCASSKGWQPNEKLFFGSGTQLSVL.

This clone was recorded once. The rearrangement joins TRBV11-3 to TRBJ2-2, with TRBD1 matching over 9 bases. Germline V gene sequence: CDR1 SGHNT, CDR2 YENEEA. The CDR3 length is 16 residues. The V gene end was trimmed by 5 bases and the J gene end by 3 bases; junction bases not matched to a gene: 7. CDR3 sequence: CASSAIGQGYTGELFF. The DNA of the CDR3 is TGTGCCAGCAGCGCTATCGGACAGGGGTACACCGGGGAGCTGTTTTTT.

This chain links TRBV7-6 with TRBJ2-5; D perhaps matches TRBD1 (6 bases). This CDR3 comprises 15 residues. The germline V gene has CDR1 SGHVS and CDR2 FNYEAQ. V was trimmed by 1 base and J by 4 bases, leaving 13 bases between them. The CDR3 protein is CASSLVVSGVETQYF. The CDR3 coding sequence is TGTGCCAGCAGCTTAGTTGTCTCAGGGGTAGAGACCCAGTACTTC. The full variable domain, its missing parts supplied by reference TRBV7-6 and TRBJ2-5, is GAGVSQSPRYKVTKRGQDVALRCDPISGHVSLYWYRQALGQGPEFLTYFNYEAQQDKSGLPNDRFSAERPEGSISTLTIQRTEQRDSAMYRCASSLVVSGVETQYFGPGTRLLVL.

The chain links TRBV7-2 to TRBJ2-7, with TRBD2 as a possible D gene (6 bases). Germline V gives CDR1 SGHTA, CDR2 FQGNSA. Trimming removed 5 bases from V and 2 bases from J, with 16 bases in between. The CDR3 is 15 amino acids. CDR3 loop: CASSADWGGAYEQYF. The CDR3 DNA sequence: TGTGCCAGCAGCGCAGATTGGGGAGGTGCCTACGAGCAGTACTTC.

In DNA, the CDR3 is TGTGCCAGTAGTATAGATCGGGACAGTATCTACGAGCAGTACTTC. It codes for CASSIDRDSIYEQYF. The rearrangement links TRBV19 to TRBJ2-7; 7 bases map to TRBD1. The V gene end was trimmed by 0 bases and the J gene end by 3 bases; junction bases not matched to a gene: 5. CDR3 length: 15 residues. Per the germline V gene, CDR1 is LNHDA and CDR2 is SQIVND (reference sequence).

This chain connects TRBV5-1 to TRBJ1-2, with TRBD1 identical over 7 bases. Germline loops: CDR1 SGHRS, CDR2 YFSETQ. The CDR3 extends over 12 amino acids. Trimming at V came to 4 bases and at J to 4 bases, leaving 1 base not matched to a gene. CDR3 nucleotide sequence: TGCGCCAGCAGCGGGGACAGCTATGGCTACACCTTC. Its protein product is CASSGDSYGYTF.